This entry is about one T cell receptor beta chain. With V trimmed by 6 bases and J by 2 bases, 6 bases remained unmatched. Germline V gene data show CDR1 as MNHNS and CDR2 as SASEGT. The CDR3 sequence is 14 residues long. These data come from a study of shared clonotypes between healthy human individuals. Profiled with immunoSEQ multiplex PCR; TCRdb holds only in-frame clones, not every one. Altogether about 480,000 clones are present, about three quarters being singletons, with the ten largest covering around 13%. The sequence derives from a woman in her 40s in good health. Some clones in this sample may be carry-over from other donors' samples. The chain couples TRBV6-1 to TRBJ1-2; 7 bases align to TRBD1. Sequencing input: PBMCs. As DNA, the CDR3 is TGTGCCAGCAGAGAGGGGGCCTTGAACTATGGCTACACCTTC. It codes for CASREGALNYGYTF.